The present T cell receptor beta chain was sequenced within a study of cytomegalovirus exposure and HLA in healthy donors. Study-wide context: Among approximately 400 genotyped donors, more than 65% fell in the Caucasian-associated ancestry cluster. Findings of the study overall: Fewer N-insertions (relative to the approximately 700-donor mean) were reportedly seen in an Asian-associated ancestry cluster in a later analysis. Later analysis indicated greater clonal expansion among HLA-associated TCR beta chains than among equally common other chains.

A remark on this clone: The antigen is unknown.

The CDR3 contains 14 residues. Germline CDR1 and CDR2: SGHRS and YFSETQ. The V end was cut by 0 bases, the J end by 5 bases, with 10 bases between. Use of 60 Vbeta and 13 Jbeta primers characterized the PCR. Measured with immunoSEQ multiplex PCR; TCRdb has only the in-frame clones, and not every one. The sample holds approximately 190,000 clones, 70% to 80% seen once. Sequenced input: PBMCs. The chain carries TRBV5-1 and TRBJ2-3; D call uncertain. This clonotype originated in a woman in her twenties or thirties in good health and CMV-seropositive. CDR3 in DNA: TGCGCCAGCAGCTTGGAAGCGTCCGAAGATACGCAGTATTTT. Encoded protein: CASSLEASEDTQYF.